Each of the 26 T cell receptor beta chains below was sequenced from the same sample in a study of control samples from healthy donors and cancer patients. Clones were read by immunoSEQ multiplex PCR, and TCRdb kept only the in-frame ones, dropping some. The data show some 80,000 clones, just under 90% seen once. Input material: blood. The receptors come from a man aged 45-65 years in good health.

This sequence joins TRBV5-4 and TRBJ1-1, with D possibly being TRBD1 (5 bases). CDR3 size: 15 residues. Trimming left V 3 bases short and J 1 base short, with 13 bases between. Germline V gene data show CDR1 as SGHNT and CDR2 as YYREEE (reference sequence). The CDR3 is CASSSPWGENTEAFF. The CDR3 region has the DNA TGTGCCAGCAGCTCACCATGGGGGGAGAACACTGAAGCTTTCTTT.

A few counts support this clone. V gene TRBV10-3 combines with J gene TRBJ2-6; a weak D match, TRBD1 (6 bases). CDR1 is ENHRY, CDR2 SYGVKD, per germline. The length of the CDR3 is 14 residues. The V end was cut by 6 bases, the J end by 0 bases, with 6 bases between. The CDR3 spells CAIRDSSGANVLTF. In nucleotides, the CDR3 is TGTGCCATCAGGGACAGCTCTGGGGCCAACGTCCTGACTTTC.

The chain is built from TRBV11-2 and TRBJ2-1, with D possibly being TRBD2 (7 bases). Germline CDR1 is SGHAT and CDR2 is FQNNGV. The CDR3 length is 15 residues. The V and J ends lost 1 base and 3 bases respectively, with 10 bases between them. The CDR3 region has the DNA TGTGCCAGCAGCTTAGTGGGGGGGCGCTACAATGAGCAGTTCTTC. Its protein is CASSLVGGRYNEQFF.

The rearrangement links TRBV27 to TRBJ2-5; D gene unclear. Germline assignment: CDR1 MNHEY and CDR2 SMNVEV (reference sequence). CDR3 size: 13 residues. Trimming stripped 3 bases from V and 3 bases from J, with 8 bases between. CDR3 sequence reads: CASSFLEEETQYF. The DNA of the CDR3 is TGTGCCAGCAGTTTTCTAGAAGAAGAGACCCAGTACTTC.

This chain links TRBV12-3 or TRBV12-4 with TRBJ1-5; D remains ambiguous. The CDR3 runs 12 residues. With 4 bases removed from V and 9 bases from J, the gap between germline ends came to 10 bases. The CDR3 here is CASSYTRAPQHF. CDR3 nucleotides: TGTGCCAGCAGTTACACCCGGGCGCCCCAGCATTTT.

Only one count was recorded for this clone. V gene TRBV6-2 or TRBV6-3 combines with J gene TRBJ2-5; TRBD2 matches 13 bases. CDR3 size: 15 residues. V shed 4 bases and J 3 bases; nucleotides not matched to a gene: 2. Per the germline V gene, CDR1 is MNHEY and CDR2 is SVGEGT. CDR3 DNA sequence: TGTGCCAGCAGTTGGGGGACTAGCGGGAAAGAGACCCAGTACTTC. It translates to CASSWGTSGKETQYF.

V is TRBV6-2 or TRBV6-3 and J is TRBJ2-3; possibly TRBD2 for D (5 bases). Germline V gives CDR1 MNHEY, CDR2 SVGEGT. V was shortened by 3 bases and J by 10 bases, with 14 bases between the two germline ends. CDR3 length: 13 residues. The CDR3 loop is CASSYDGLTSQYF. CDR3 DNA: TGTGCCAGCAGTTATGACGGACTCACCTCGCAGTATTTT.

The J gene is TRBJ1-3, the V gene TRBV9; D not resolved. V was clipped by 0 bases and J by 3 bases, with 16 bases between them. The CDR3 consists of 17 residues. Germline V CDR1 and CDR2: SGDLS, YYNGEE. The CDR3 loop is CASSVDLGFLFGNTIYF. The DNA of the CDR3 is TGTGCCAGCAGCGTAGATCTGGGCTTCCTATTTGGAAACACCATATATTTT.

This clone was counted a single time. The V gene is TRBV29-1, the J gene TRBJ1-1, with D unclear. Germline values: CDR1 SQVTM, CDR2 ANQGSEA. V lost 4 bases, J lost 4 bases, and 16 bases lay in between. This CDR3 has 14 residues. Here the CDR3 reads CSVASDLRSTEAFF. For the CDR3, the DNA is TGCAGCGTTGCCAGTGACCTCCGGAGCACTGAAGCTTTCTTT. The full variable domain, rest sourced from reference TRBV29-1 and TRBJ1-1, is SAVISQKPSRDICQRGTSLTIQCQVDSQVTMMFWYRQQPGQSLTLIATANQGSEATYESGFVIDKFPISRPNLTFSTLTVSNMSPEDSSIYLCSVASDLRSTEAFFGQGTRLTVV.

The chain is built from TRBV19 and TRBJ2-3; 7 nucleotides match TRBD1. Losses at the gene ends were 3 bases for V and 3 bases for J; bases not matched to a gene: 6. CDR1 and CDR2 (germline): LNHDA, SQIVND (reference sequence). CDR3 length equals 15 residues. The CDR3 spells CASSIKGADTDTQYF. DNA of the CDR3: TGTGCCAGTAGTATCAAGGGGGCTGATACAGATACGCAGTATTTT.

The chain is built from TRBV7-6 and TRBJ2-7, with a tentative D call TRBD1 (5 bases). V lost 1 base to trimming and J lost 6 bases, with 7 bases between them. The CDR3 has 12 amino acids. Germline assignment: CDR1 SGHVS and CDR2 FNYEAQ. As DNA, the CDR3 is TGTGCCAGCAGCTTAGTAGGGGCCGAGCAGTACTTC. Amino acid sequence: CASSLVGAEQYF.

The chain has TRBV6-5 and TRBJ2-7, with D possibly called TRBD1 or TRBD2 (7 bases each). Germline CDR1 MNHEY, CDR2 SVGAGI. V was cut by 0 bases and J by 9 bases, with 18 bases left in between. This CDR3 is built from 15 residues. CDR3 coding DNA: TGTGCCAGCAGTTACTCCGAGACAGGGAGGGTTGGGCAGTACTTC. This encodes CASSYSETGRVGQYF.

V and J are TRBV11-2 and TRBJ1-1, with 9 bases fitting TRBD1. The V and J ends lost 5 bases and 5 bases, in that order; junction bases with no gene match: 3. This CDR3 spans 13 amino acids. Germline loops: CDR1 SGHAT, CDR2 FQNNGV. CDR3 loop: CASSRDRVTEAFF. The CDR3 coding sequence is TGTGCCAGCAGCCGGGACAGGGTTACTGAAGCTTTCTTT. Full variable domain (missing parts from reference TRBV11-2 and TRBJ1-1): EAGVAQSPRYKIIEKRQSVAFWCNPISGHATLYWYQQILGQGPKLLIQFQNNGVVDDSQLPKDRFSAERLKGVDSTLKIQPAKLEDSAVYLCASSRDRVTEAFFGQGTRLTVV.

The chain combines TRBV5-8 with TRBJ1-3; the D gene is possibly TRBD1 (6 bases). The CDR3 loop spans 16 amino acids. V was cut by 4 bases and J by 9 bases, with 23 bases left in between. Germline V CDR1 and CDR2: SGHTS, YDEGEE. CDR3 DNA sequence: TGTGCCAGCAGCGAGAGCAGGGGAAATCGTCCACGCACCATATATTTT. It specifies CASSESRGNRPRTIYF. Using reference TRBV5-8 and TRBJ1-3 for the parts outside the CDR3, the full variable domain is EAGVTQSPTHLIKTRGQQATLRCSPISGHTSVYWYQQALGLGLQFLLWYDEGEERNRGNFPPRFSGRQFPNYSSELNVNALELEDSALYLCASSESRGNRPRTIYFGEGSWLTVV.

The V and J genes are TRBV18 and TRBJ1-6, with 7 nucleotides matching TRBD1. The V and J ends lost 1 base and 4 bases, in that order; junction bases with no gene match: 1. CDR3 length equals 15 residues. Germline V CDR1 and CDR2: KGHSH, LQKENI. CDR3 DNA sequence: TGTGCCAGCTCACCACGGGACAGATATAATTCACCCCTCCACTTT. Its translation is CASSPRDRYNSPLHF.

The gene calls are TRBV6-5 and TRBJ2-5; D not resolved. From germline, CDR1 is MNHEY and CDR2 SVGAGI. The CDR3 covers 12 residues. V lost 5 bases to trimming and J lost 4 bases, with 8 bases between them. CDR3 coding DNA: TGTGCCAGCAGTAGCGTGAGAGAGACCCAGTACTTC. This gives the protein CASSSVRETQYF.

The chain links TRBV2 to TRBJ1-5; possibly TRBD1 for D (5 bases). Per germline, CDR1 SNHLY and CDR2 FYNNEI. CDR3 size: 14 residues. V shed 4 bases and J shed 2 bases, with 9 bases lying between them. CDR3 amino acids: CASSARVGNQPQHF. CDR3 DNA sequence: TGTGCCAGCAGTGCCAGGGTTGGCAATCAGCCCCAGCATTTT.

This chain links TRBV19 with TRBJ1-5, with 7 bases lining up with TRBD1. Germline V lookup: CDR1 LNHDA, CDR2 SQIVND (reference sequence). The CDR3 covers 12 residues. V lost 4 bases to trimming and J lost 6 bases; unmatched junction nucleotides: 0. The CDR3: CASSTGGQPQHF. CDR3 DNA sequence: TGTGCCAGTAGTACAGGGGGTCAGCCCCAGCATTTT.

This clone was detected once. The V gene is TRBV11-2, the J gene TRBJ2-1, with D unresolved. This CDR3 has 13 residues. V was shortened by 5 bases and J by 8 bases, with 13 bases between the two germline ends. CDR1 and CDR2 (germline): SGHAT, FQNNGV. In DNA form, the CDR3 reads TGTGCCAGCAGCCTCTTTGTGGCCGATGAGCAGTTCTTC. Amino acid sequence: CASSLFVADEQFF.

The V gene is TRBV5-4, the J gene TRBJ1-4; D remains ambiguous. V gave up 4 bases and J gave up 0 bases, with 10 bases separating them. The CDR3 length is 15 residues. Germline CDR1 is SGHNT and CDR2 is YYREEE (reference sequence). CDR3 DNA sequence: TGTGCCAGCAGCGCCGACGGAGCAACTAATGAAAAACTGTTTTTT. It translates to CASSADGATNEKLFF.

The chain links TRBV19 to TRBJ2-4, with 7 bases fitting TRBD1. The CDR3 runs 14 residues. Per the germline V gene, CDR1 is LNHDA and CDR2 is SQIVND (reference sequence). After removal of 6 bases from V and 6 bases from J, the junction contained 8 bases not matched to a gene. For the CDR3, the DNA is TGTGCCAGTAGCGTAACAGGGGTGGGAAACATTCAGTACTTC. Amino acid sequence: CASSVTGVGNIQYF.

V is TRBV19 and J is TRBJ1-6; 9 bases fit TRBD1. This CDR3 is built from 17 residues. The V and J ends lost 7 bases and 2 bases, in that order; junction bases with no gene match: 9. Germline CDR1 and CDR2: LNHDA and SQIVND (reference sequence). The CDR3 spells CASTPGQGKTYNSPLHF. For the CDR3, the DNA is TGTGCCAGTACCCCCGGACAGGGGAAAACCTATAATTCACCCCTCCACTTT.

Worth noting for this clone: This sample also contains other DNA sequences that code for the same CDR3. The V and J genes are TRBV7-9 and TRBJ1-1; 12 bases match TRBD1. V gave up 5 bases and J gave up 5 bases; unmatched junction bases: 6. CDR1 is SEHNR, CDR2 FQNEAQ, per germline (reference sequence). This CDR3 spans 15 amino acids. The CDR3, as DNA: TGTGCCAGCAGCCCTGGGACAGGGGGCAAAACTGAAGCTTTCTTT. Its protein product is CASSPGTGGKTEAFF.

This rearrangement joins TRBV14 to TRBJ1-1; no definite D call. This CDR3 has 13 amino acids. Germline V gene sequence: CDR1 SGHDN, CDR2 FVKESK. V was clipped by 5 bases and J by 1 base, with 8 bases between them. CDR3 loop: CASSVGGNTEAFF. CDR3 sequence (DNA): TGTGCCAGCAGCGTGGGAGGGAACACTGAAGCTTTCTTT.

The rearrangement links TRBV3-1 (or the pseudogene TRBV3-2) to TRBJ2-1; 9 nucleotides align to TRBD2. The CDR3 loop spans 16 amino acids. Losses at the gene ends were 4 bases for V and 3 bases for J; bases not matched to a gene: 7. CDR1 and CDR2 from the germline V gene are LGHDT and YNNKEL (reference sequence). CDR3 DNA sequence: TGTGCCAGCAGCCCGACCGGGCGGGGGGGCTACAATGAGCAGTTCTTC. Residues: CASSPTGRGGYNEQFF.

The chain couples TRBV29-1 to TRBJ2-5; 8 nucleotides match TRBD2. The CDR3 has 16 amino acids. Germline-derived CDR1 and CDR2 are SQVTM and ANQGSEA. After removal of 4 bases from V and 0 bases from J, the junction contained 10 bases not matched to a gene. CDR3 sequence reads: CSVVPKAGAYQETQYF. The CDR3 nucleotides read TGCAGCGTTGTGCCCAAAGCGGGGGCTTACCAAGAGACCCAGTACTTC.